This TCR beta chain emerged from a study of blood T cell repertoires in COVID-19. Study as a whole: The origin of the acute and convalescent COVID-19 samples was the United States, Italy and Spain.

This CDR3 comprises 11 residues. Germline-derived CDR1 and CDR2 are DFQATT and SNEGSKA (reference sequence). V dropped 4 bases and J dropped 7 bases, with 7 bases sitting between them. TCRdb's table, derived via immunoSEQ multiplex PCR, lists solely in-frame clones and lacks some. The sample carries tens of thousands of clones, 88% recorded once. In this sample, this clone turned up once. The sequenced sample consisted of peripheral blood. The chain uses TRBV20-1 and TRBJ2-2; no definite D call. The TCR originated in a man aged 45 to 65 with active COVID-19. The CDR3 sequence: CSAKRNGELFF. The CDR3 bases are TGCAGTGCTAAGAGGAACGGGGAGCTGTTTTTT.